The present TCR beta chain was sequenced within a study of regulatory T cells in long-lasting Graves disease. Study results and limitations: Gene preferences differed: TRBV28, TRBJ1-2, TRBJ2-5 in persistent cases.

Notes on this clonotype: The antigen remains undetermined. A read error may explain this, as a much larger clone is one base away.

The authors built TCR beta libraries using iRepertoire HTBI primers and Arm-PCR of CDR3 regions. Methods used by the authors: Detected in the samples were just over 60 TRBV and 14 to 15 TRBJ segments. MiXCR, run by TCRdb on the multiplex PCR reads, gives a single entry per CDR3 protein. What appears here as the V and J calls and clone size reflects TCRdb's work, not the paper's. This sample has about 470,000 distinct CDR3 sequences, with about 22% found just once. Time point given: persistent/refractory GD, antithyroid drugs over 5 years with positive TRAb. PBMC RNA served as the TCR library source. The CDR3 runs to 13 residues. Germline CDR1 is KGHDR and CDR2 is SFDVKD.

The receptor comes from a female donor with Graves disease. The V gene is TRBV24-1, the J gene TRBJ1-2; D gene unclear. This specimen was peripheral blood mononuclear cells (PBMCs), taken when the disease was refractory, from a patient treated with antithyroid drugs. CDR3 nucleotide sequence: TGTGCCACCAGTGATTTTGGGTCCGATGGCTGCACCTTC. Translated, it gives CATSDFGSDGCTF.